This T cell receptor beta chain appears in the sequencing data of a study of identical twins. Whole-study results and caveats: A lower insertion count was a feature of abundant cord blood beta clonotypes, with no such feature in memory repertoires. Models underestimated how often monozygotic twins shared out-of-frame TCR alpha. Instead of following the same donors, the conclusions were based on cross-sectional statistical analysis.

The CDR3 covers 13 residues. Germline CDR1 SNHLY, CDR2 FYNNEI. Trimming stripped 4 bases from V and 2 bases from J, with 8 bases between. TCRdb fed the 5' RACE reads into MiXCR, producing one record per CDR3 protein. The table records about 530,000 distinct CDR3 sequences, 12% to 15% of them present only once. As for this clonotype: The antigen remains undetermined.

Separately, the same data were catalogued under a study of yellow fever vaccine responses in identical twins.

Material: CD4+ T cells sorted from blood. The chain recombines TRBV2 with TRBJ1-2; no firm D call. The receptor's source is a woman aged 18-35 years in good health. CDR3 loop: CASSVTENYGYTF. The DNA for the CDR3 is TGTGCCAGCAGTGTGACGGAAAACTATGGCTACACCTTC.